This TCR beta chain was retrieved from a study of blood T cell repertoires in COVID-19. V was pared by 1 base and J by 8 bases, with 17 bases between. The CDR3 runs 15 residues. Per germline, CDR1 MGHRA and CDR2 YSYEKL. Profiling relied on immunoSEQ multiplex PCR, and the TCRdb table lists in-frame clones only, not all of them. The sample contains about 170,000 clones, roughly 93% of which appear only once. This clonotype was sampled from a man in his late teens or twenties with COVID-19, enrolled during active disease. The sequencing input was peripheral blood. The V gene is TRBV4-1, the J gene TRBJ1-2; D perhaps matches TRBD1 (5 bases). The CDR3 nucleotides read TGCGCCAGCAGCCAAGGGCCCGTCGGAGGGGACGGCTACACCTTC. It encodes CASSQGPVGGDGYTF.